One TCR beta chain is described in this entry. What it recognizes is unknown. Several immunoSEQ plates received, in even portions, the genomic DNA of each subset. The protocol was immunoSEQ multiplex PCR, while the TCRdb copy is restricted to in-frame clones and leaves out a portion. The table shows over 2 million clones, with about 95% occurring only once. These data are taken from a study of shared clonotypes between healthy human individuals. Study-wide context: Per donor, CD8 memory used one plate, CD8 naive used two, CD4 memory used three and CD4 naive used three. Notes on the study in general: It was observed that roughly 5.1% of naive CD4 clonotypes were shared across a few donors.

Only CD45RO-negative cells positively selected for CCR7 counted as naive CD8 cells, so terminally differentiated effector memory CD45RA+ cells were excluded. The germline V and J ends were trimmed by 5 bases and 1 base, with 7 bases remaining between them. This CDR3 has 12 residues. CDR1 is SGHDT and CDR2 is YYEEEE in the germline V gene. This TCR was sampled from a man between 18 and 29 years old in good health. The chain links TRBV5-6 to TRBJ2-7; D uncertain. The sample consisted of naive CD8+ T cells sorted from blood. The CDR3 protein is CASSGWSYEQYF. The CDR3, as DNA: TGTGCCAGCAGTGGGTGGTCCTACGAGCAGTACTTC.